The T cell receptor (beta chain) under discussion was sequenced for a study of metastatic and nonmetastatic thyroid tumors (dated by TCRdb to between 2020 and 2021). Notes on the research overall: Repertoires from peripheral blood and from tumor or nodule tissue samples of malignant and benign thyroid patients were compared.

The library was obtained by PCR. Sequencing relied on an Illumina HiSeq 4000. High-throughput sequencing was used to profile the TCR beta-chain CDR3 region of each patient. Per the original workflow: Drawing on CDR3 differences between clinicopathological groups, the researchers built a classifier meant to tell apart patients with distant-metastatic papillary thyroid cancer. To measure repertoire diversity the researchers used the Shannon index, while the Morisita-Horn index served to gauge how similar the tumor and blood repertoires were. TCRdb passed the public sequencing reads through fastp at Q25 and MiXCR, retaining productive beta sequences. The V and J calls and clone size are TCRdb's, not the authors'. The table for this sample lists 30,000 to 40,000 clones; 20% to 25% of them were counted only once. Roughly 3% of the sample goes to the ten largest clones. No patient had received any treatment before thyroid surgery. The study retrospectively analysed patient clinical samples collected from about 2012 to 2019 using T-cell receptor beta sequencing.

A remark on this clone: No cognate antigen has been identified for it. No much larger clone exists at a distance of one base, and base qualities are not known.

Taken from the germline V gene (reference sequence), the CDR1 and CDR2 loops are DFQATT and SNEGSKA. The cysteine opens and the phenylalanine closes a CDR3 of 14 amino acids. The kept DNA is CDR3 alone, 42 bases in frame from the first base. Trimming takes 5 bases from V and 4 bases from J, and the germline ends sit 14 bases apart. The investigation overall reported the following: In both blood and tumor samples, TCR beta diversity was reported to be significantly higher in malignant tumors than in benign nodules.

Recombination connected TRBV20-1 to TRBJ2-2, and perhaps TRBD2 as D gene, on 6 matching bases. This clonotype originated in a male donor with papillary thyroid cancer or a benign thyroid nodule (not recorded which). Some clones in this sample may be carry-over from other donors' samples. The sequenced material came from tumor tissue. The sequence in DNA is TGCAGTGCTTCTAGTGGGCGGGGCACCGGGGAGCTGTTTTTT. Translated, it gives CSASSGRGTGELFF.